This TCR beta chain was identified in a study of cytomegalovirus exposure and HLA in healthy donors. Generated by immunoSEQ multiplex PCR, the TCRdb table keeps only in-frame clones and is missing some. The data show 90,000 to 110,000 clones, with about 90% seen just once and approximately 2% held by the top ten. The donors were members of the roughly 130-subject validation cohort (separate from the approximately 670-subject first cohort). This clone was found a few times. V gave up 6 bases and J gave up 3 bases; unmatched junction bases: 5. This CDR3 has 14 amino acids. Germline values: CDR1 SGHAT, CDR2 FQDESV (reference sequence).

The chain carries TRBV11-1 and TRBJ2-7, with 10 bases identical to TRBD2. Source material: PBMCs. The receptor's source is a woman between 18 and 30 years old in good health and CMV-seronegative. The CDR3 coding sequence is TGTGCCAGCAGTCTCGGGACTAGCGACTACGAGCAGTACTTC. This codes for CASSLGTSDYEQYF.